Included here is one TCR beta chain sequence, with context. It has no known antigen specificity. The sample holds no much larger clone one base away, and base qualities are not on file. The donors were healthy, HIV-negative adults who had no recently reported acute infections or vaccinations. Only Caucasian adults living in Nashville, Tennessee, USA were represented among the donors. CD4+ T cells were enriched through magnetic negative selection, after which naive cells were positively selected on CD45RA and the remaining negative fraction served as the memory subset. Blood was collected by leukapheresis, and PBMCs were isolated by Ficoll-Histopaque density gradient centrifugation and then cryopreserved in liquid nitrogen vapor phase. Analytical flow cytometry was used to check the purity and quantity of each magnetically sorted T cell population. From each sorted fraction, genomic DNA was isolated and quantified by UV absorbance on a Nanodrop 2000c.

The data originate from a study of shared clonotypes between healthy human individuals (dated by TCRdb to between 2020 and 2021). General notes on the study: The cohort comprised a couple of women and a few men aged 18 to 49 years. For each donor, CD4 naive and CD4 memory were each given three plates, CD8 naive was given two plates, and CD8 memory was given one plate. Blood TCR repertoires of five healthy adults were deeply sequenced to estimate repertoire size and the extent of clonotype sharing between individuals. To increase sequencing depth and limit assay-specific biases, different laboratories used diverse techniques to prepare libraries and sequence TCR repertoires. Leukapheresis yielded between about 0.94 and 9.5 billion PBMCs per donor. General findings and caveats noted by the study authors: Compared with non-shared clonotypes, clonotypes shared by all four sorted-subset donors had higher generation probabilities. Sharing across several donors was observed for approximately 5% of naive CD4, 3% to 3.5% of naive CD8, about 2.3% of memory CD4, and around 0.44% of memory CD8 clonotypes. Only blood was sampled, and tissue TCR repertoires likely differ from those in blood. Incomplete sequencing was indicated by rarefaction of sorted-subset datasets, despite the large sequencing depth. Estimated clonotype richness was generally larger for naive than for memory subsets. Pairwise subsampling led to the expectation that sequencing depth would affect the degree of clonotype sharing among donors. The small number of donors limited the genetic and exposure-history diversity represented.

TCR CDR3 regions were amplified from genomic DNA by multiplex PCR using the deep immunoSEQ assay. Extracted genomic DNA from each cell subset was distributed evenly across all wells of several immunoSEQ 96-well plates, and each plate was treated as a replicate. For sorted subsets, around 200 ng genomic DNA, equal to 30,000 to 35,000 T cell genomes, was loaded into each replicate PCR. The purified libraries were quantified using a Qubit 3.0 fluorometer, sized with a Bioanalyzer 2100, and then quantified again using the KAPA Library Quantification kit. Each immunoSEQ 96-well plate was sequenced on its own single-read 150-cycle Illumina NextSeq 550 flow cell. Per the source publication's procedure: The immunoSEQ output contained only junctional sequences without quality scores, so filtering could not match that applied to full-length reads. Sequences were annotated with PyIR, a Python wrapper for IgBLAST v1.9, and V/J genes and CDR3 were assigned using IMGT germline references. Any read was removed if the V/J assignment was weak (E-value above 1e-6), the CDR3 was missing, or the read contained stop codons, out-of-frame junctions, or ambiguous translated residues. V3J clonotypes were defined as sequences sharing an identical inferred V gene, J gene, and CDR3 amino acid sequence. Percentage overlap between repertoires was computed as shared unique clonotypes divided by the size of the smaller repertoire. Three approaches were used to assess repertoire richness: RTK rarefaction, the Chao1 estimator, and Recon v2.1 estimates of unobserved clonotypes. For all TCRbeta clonotypes obtained by the gDNA method from four donors, generation probabilities were computed with OLGA. In TCRdb, the immuneACCESS table is reduced to in-frame sequences with V and J assigned. These tables do not hold every clone; where another copy was compared, an unresolved V gene accounts for under half, and the others remain unexplained. V, J and clone size are those of that table, while D and trimming were read from the DNA. Recorded for this sample are about 2.3 million clones; 90% to 95% of them occurred a single time. The ten largest clonotypes hold under 0.45% of the sample.

Inclusive of the bounding cysteine and phenylalanine, the CDR3 is 14 residues long. Here the CDR3 DNA is all that survives: 42 bases in frame from base 1. CDR1 and CDR2 are drawn from the germline V gene: SGHVS, FQNEAQ. Ends trimmed: V by 4 bases, J by 4 bases; bases unmatched to a gene: 5. This chain joins TRBV7-8 to TRBJ2-7, and TRBD1 matches 9 of the central bases. The TCR sequence derives from a young man in good health. Some clones in this sample may be carry-over from other donors' samples. The sequenced material came from naive CD4+ T cells from PBMCs. The label giving this sample's cell subset or site can be read as: CD45RA+ positively selected. This receptor has the CDR3 CASSSSGQGYEQYF. The nucleotide sequence reads as follows: TGTGCCAGCAGCTCCTCGGGACAGGGTTACGAGCAGTACTTC.